This T cell receptor beta chain was found in a study of cytomegalovirus exposure and HLA in healthy donors. Clones were read by immunoSEQ multiplex PCR, and TCRdb kept only the in-frame ones, dropping some. The sample carries 55,000 to 80,000 clones, 95% recorded once. V shed 4 bases, J shed 5 bases, and the junction held 5 bases outside the gene matches. The V gene's germline CDR1 is SGHNT and CDR2 YYREEE (reference sequence). This CDR3 region has 15 residues. This rearrangement joins TRBV5-4 to TRBJ2-5; TRBD2 agrees at 13 bases. This sequence was found in a woman between 18 and 29 years old in good health and CMV-seropositive. The sequenced material came from PBMCs. Here the CDR3 reads CASSTSGGAGETQYF. DNA for the CDR3: TGTGCCAGCAGCACTAGCGGGGGGGCGGGGGAGACCCAGTACTTC.